This T cell receptor (beta chain) was sequenced in a study of T cell responses to AZD1222 COVID-19 vaccine. Study-wide background: Pooled in the analysis were second doses at about 4 or about 12 weeks. Study outcomes and limitations: Females made up more of the donors, who were largely white British, and clonal diversity may have come out too low.

TCRdb's table, derived via immunoSEQ multiplex PCR, lists solely in-frame clones and lacks some. The sample shows 97,000 or so clones, around 82% of them seen only once. For this clone: Its target is unknown.

CDR3 length: 14 amino acids. In germline, CDR1 is SGHNT, CDR2 YYREEE (reference sequence). Trimming removed 4 bases at V and 5 bases at J, with 13 bases between. The V and J genes are TRBV5-4 and TRBJ2-1, with D perhaps TRBD2 (7 bases). Sequenced here: peripheral blood, sampled on day 0 of AZD1222 vaccination. The sequence was obtained from an adult in good health. CDR3 region: CASSLPGGHNEQFF. CDR3 coding DNA: TGTGCCAGCAGCCTACCCGGGGGGCACAATGAGCAGTTCTTC.